This T cell receptor beta chain was recovered during a study of blood T cells in healthy people across ages. A sample-barcoded 5' primer and a J-beta primer mix were used in a second PCR of roughly 6 to 11 cycles. Every cDNA was tagged by a template-switch adaptor with 12 random nucleotides. In TCRdb, the 5' RACE reads were re-called with MiXCR into one record per CDR3 protein. The sample has hundreds of thousands of distinct CDR3 sequences, about a quarter seen once; the top ten hold around 3%. Germline CDR1 SGHTA, CDR2 FQGNSA. This CDR3 spans 15 amino acids. The data also belong to a second study, concerning T cells of mothers and their children.

This receptor was taken from a boy younger than 18 in good health. The sequencing input was blood. The V call is TRBV7-2, the J call TRBJ2-5, with 8 bases identical to TRBD2. The end of the DNA is better explained by TRBJ2-1, so the J call may be wrong. The CDR3 bases are TGTGCCAGCAGCCCTCACCGGGGGGGATGGGATGAGCAGTTCTTC. Amino acid sequence: CASSPHRGGWDEQFF.